The 11 T cell receptor beta chains in this list originate from one sample, sequenced in a study of T cells in Graves' hyperthyroidism and ophthalmopathy. The CDR3 regions of TCR beta were amplified from RNA transcripts. First-round RT-PCR of the TCR CDR3 relied on the HTBI primer set. TCRdb processed the multiplex PCR reads anew with MiXCR; each CDR3 protein has one entry. The sample lists approximately 410,000 distinct CDR3 sequences, roughly 15% occurring once. Sequencing was carried out using blood. The receptors come from a woman in her late teens or twenties with Graves' hyperthyroidism.

The table lists this clonotype with many counts. The chain combines TRBV18 with TRBJ1-2, with D possibly being TRBD1 (5 bases). From germline, CDR1 is KGHSH and CDR2 LQKENI. The CDR3 length is 14 residues. Deletions cut 1 base from V and 6 bases from J, with 12 bases between. The CDR3 bases are TGTGCCAGCTCACCACGGGACTCCAGCCATGGCTACACCTTC. This translates into CASSPRDSSHGYTF. The whole variable domain, remainder taken from reference TRBV18 and TRBJ1-2, is NAGVMQNPRHLVRRRGQEARLRCSPMKGHSHVYWYRQLPEEGLKFMVYLQKENIIDESGMPKERFSAEFPKEGPSILRIQQVVRGDSAAYFCASSPRDSSHGYTFGSGTRLTVV.

At least ten counts were recorded for this clonotype. The J gene is TRBJ2-7, the V gene TRBV30; D perhaps matches TRBD1 (5 bases). Trimming took off 2 bases at V and 2 bases at J, with 10 bases between the two ends. Germline V CDR1 and CDR2: GTSNPN, SVGIG (reference sequence). CDR3 length: 13 amino acids. As DNA, the CDR3 is TGTGCCTGGAGTCTGGCAGGGCCCTACGAGCAGTACTTC. The encoded protein is CAWSLAGPYEQYF.

This clonotype was recorded at least ten times. The chain carries TRBV20-1 and TRBJ2-5, with 8 nucleotides matching TRBD2. V was clipped by 0 bases and J by 5 bases; unmatched bases: 8. CDR1 is DFQATT, CDR2 SNEGSKA, per germline (reference sequence). The CDR3 totals 15 residues. The CDR3 loop reads CSARESAGGGETQYF. The CDR3 DNA sequence: TGCAGTGCTAGAGAAAGCGCGGGAGGCGGGGAGACCCAGTACTTC.

This chain joins TRBV7-2 and TRBJ1-2; 7 positions agree with TRBD1. CDR1 SGHTA and CDR2 FQGNSA come from the germline V gene. V lost 6 bases to trimming and J lost 8 bases; unmatched junction nucleotides: 12. This CDR3 has 14 amino acids. CDR3 residues: CASSSSGTVGGYTF. DNA of the CDR3: TGTGCCAGCAGTTCCTCCGGGACAGTGGGGGGCTACACCTTC. Full variable domain (rest looked up from reference TRBV7-2 and TRBJ1-2): GAGVSQSPSNKVTEKGKDVELRCDPISGHTALYWYRQSLGQGLEFLIYFQGNSAPDKSGLPSDRFSAERTGGSVSTLTIQRTQQEDSAVYLCASSSSGTVGGYTFGSGTRLTVV.

J is TRBJ1-2 and V is TRBV6-2 or TRBV6-3; D not resolved. CDR3 size: 12 residues. In germline, CDR1 is MNHEY, CDR2 SVGEGT. Trimming cost V 5 bases and J 8 bases, with 12 bases left between them. CDR3 region: CASSAPPGGYTF. The CDR3 DNA follows: TGTGCCAGCAGTGCACCGCCGGGGGGCTACACCTTC.

The chain joins TRBV6-5 to TRBJ1-4; D is possibly TRBD1 (6 bases). Per the germline V gene, CDR1 is MNHEY and CDR2 is SVGAGI. This CDR3 spans 15 amino acids. The V end was cut by 2 bases, the J end by 5 bases, with 12 bases between. The DNA for the CDR3 is TGTGCCAGCAGTTACCTGACAGGTACCAATGAAAAACTGTTTTTT. Translated: CASSYLTGTNEKLFF.

This clonotype was counted ten times or more. The J gene is TRBJ2-1, the V gene TRBV12-3 or TRBV12-4, with D tentatively TRBD1 or TRBD2 (5 bases each). The V gene lost 3 bases and the J gene lost 4 bases, with 16 bases spanning the gap. CDR3 length: 16 residues. The CDR3: CASSFSAGTKYNEQFF. CDR3 coding DNA: TGTGCCAGCAGTTTCAGTGCAGGGACCAAATACAATGAGCAGTTCTTC.

The sample holds many counts of this clonotype. As DNA, the CDR3 is TGCGCCAGCAGCCAATTCAGGACAGGGGACAATGAGCAGTTCTTC. It is translated as CASSQFRTGDNEQFF. This sequence joins TRBV4-3 and TRBJ2-1; 9 nucleotides agree with TRBD1. The germline V gene encodes CDR1 LGHNA and CDR2 YSLEER. With V trimmed by 2 bases and J by 5 bases, 4 bases remained unmatched. The CDR3 is 15 residues long.

The V call is TRBV12-3 or TRBV12-4, the J call TRBJ1-1; no clear D. V was shortened by 5 bases and J by 4 bases, with 26 bases between the two germline ends. The CDR3 consists of 18 residues. The CDR3 DNA follows: TGTGCCAGCAGTCCGATCGCCCCGGATTTAAGCGGGAGCACTGAAGCTTTCTTT. Translation gives CASSPIAPDLSGSTEAFF.

This chain connects TRBV10-3 to TRBJ1-1; D remains ambiguous. V was trimmed by 3 bases and J by 4 bases, leaving 9 bases between them. The CDR3 runs to 13 residues. Germline-derived CDR1 and CDR2 are ENHRY and SYGVKD. In nucleotides, the CDR3 is TGTGCCATCAGTGATTCAGGTAGCACTGAAGCTTTCTTT. It specifies CAISDSGSTEAFF.

This clonotype showed up many times. This chain links TRBV28 with TRBJ1-6, with D possibly being TRBD1 (6 bases). CDR3 length equals 14 residues. Between the trimmed V and J ends, which lost 8 bases and 5 bases, there was a span of 13 bases. In germline, CDR1 is MDHEN, CDR2 SYDVKM. CDR3 bases: TGTGCCAGCTCCAGGGGTCAGGATAATTCACCCCTCCACTTT. Protein product: CASSRGQDNSPLHF.